This T cell receptor (beta chain) stems from a study of blood T cell repertoires in COVID-19. About the study: The United States, Italy and Spain were the sources of the acute and convalescent COVID-19 samples. T cells, B-cell-depleted T cells, or PBMCs supplied cDNA or gDNA.

V dropped 5 bases and J dropped 8; count of bases not matched to a gene: 5. The germline gives CDR1 SNHLY, CDR2 FYNNEI. There are 14 residues in the CDR3. In the original analysis: Reference gene primers were amplified, and this amplification served to estimate nucleated cell counts. TCRdb's table, derived via immunoSEQ multiplex PCR, lists solely in-frame clones and lacks some. V and J calls and clone size follow that table, whereas D and trimming were derived from the DNA. The sample has more than 85,000 clones, 70% to 85% seen once; the top ten hold around 16%. The source is a woman aged 60 to 75 with acute or convalescent COVID-19. The V call is TRBV2, the J call TRBJ1-4, with TRBD1 identical over 10 bases. Sample: peripheral blood. As DNA, the CDR3 is TGTGCCAGCAGTCCGGGACAGGGGCGGGAAAAACTGTTTTTT. This codes for CASSPGQGREKLFF.